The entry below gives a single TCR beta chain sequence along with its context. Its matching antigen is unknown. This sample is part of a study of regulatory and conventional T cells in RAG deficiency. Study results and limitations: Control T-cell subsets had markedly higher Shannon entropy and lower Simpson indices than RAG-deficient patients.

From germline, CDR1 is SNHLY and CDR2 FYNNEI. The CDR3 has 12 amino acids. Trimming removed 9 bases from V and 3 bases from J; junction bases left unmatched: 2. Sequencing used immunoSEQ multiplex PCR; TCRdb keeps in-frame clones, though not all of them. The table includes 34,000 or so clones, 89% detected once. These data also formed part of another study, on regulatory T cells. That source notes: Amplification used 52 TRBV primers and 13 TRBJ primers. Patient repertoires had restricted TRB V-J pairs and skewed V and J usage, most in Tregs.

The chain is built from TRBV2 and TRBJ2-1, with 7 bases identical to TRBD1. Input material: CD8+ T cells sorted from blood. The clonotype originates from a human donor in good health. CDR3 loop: CARGDSYNEQFF. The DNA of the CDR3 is TGTGCCAGGGGGGACAGCTACAATGAGCAGTTCTTC.